The 29 T cell receptor beta chains listed next were all sequenced from one sample in a study of cytomegalovirus exposure and HLA in healthy donors. The study ran its PCR with 60 Vbeta and 13 Jbeta primers. Assay used: immunoSEQ multiplex PCR; TCRdb lists only in-frame clones, some missing. The sample holds approximately 100,000 clones, roughly 85% seen once. Material: PBMCs. All receptors derive from a man between 35 and 55 years old in good health and CMV-seropositive.

The rearrangement links TRBV2 to TRBJ1-2; 8 nucleotides line up with TRBD1. The CDR3 sequence is 15 residues long. V shed 3 bases and J 8 bases; nucleotides not matched to a gene: 11. Germline assignment: CDR1 SNHLY and CDR2 FYNNEI. CDR3 bases: TGTGCCAGCAGTGAGCGACAGGGGAGGAATGGCGGCTACACCTTC. Translation: CASSERQGRNGGYTF.

V usage is TRBV30 and J usage is TRBJ2-1; a weak D match, TRBD2 (6 bases). The V end was cut by 3 bases, the J end by 4 bases, with 19 bases between. CDR3 length: 16 amino acids. CDR1 and CDR2 (germline): GTSNPN, SVGIG (reference sequence). The CDR3: CAWSGGSQRYYNEQFF. The CDR3 nucleotides read TGTGCCTGGAGCGGGGGTAGCCAAAGATATTACAATGAGCAGTTCTTC. The complete variable domain, with remaining parts taken from reference TRBV30 and TRBJ2-1, reads SQTIHQWPATLVQPVGSPLSLECTVEGTSNPNLYWYRQAAGRGLQLLFYSVGIGQISSEVPQNLSASRPQDRQFILSSKKLLLSDSGFYLCAWSGGSQRYYNEQFFGPGTRLTVL.

This sequence joins TRBV29-1 and TRBJ1-2, with D maybe TRBD1 (6 bases). V gave up 7 bases and J gave up 2 bases, with 11 bases separating them. The CDR3 runs 12 residues. Germline CDR1 and CDR2: SQVTM and ANQGSEA. CDR3 protein: CSAGGGNYGYTF. The CDR3 DNA reads as TGCAGCGCTGGGGGGGGCAACTATGGCTACACCTTC. Together with reference TRBV29-1 and TRBJ1-2, the CDR3 gives the full variable domain: SAVISQKPSRDICQRGTSLTIQCQVDSQVTMMFWYRQQPGQSLTLIATANQGSEATYESGFVIDKFPISRPNLTFSTLTVSNMSPEDSSIYLCSAGGGNYGYTFGSGTRLTVV.

The rearrangement uses TRBV7-8 and TRBJ2-2; no reliable D call. The CDR3 spans 15 residues. Trimming shortened V by 4 bases and J by 5 bases, and 14 bases separated the two germline ends. Per the germline V gene, CDR1 is SGHVS and CDR2 is FQNEAQ. In DNA, the CDR3 is TGTGCCAGCAGCTCTGGAACTACTCGGACCGGGGAGCTGTTTTTT. Translated, it gives CASSSGTTRTGELFF.

This clone was recorded only once. The J gene is TRBJ2-5, the V gene TRBV7-2; 9 nucleotides line up with TRBD2. Germline V lookup: CDR1 SGHTA, CDR2 FQGNSA. CDR3 length: 16 amino acids. The V gene end was trimmed by 4 bases and the J gene end by 2 bases; junction bases not matched to a gene: 8. CDR3 residues: CASSSPRLAEQETQYF. DNA of the CDR3: TGTGCCAGCAGCTCCCCCCGACTAGCGGAGCAAGAGACCCAGTACTTC.

The chain carries TRBV4-1 and TRBJ1-2; TRBD1 is a possible D gene (6 bases). The CDR3 has 14 amino acids. Between the trimmed V and J ends, which lost 0 bases and 4 bases, there was a span of 9 bases. Looked up from germline, CDR1 is MGHRA and CDR2 is YSYEKL. CDR3 protein: CASSQDTGSYGYTF. The CDR3 DNA is TGCGCCAGCAGCCAAGATACAGGGAGCTATGGCTACACCTTC.

The CDR3: CASSIRAWADTQYF. The DNA for the CDR3 is TGTGCCAGTAGTATCAGGGCATGGGCAGATACGCAGTATTTT. The chain recombines TRBV19 with TRBJ2-3; D is perhaps TRBD1 (5 bases). Germline V gene data show CDR1 as LNHDA and CDR2 as SQIVND (reference sequence). The CDR3 has 14 residues. V lost 3 bases to trimming and J lost 4 bases, with 11 bases between them.

The CDR3 region has the DNA TGTGCCAGCAGCTCCTACCAAGAGACCCAGTACTTC. This sequence encodes CASSSYQETQYF. The chain is built from TRBV7-9 and TRBJ2-5; D call uncertain. From germline, CDR1 is SEHNR and CDR2 FQNEAQ (reference sequence). The CDR3 length is 12 residues. V was pared by 4 bases and J by 0 bases, with 3 bases between.

This clone was found a few times. The V and J genes are TRBV28 and TRBJ1-4; 9 nucleotides align to TRBD1. Germline CDR1 reads MDHEN; CDR2 reads SYDVKM. Trimming took 6 bases from V and 6 from J; bases not matched to a gene: 2. The CDR3 loop spans 13 amino acids. CDR3 sequence reads: CASRQGADEKLFF. The CDR3 DNA sequence: TGTGCCAGCAGACAGGGGGCGGATGAAAAACTGTTTTTT.

The chain joins TRBV7-8 to TRBJ1-1; TRBD1 is a possible D gene (6 bases). The germline V gene encodes CDR1 SGHVS and CDR2 FQNEAQ. Trimming took off 6 bases at V and 3 bases at J, with 17 bases between the two ends. This CDR3 contains 15 residues. The CDR3 protein is CASSFTGRVDTEAFF. The CDR3 DNA reads TGTGCCAGCAGTTTCACAGGGAGGGTGGACACTGAAGCTTTCTTT.

The gene calls are TRBV11-3 and TRBJ2-7; 7 bases map to TRBD1. Germline V lookup: CDR1 SGHNT, CDR2 YENEEA. The V and J ends lost 7 bases and 3 bases, in that order; junction bases with no gene match: 9. This CDR3 region has 14 residues. DNA of the CDR3: TGTGCCAGCAAACCAGGGACAGCTTACTACGAGCAGTACTTC. Residues: CASKPGTAYYEQYF.

This chain links TRBV18 with TRBJ2-7; possibly TRBD1 for D (6 bases). V was trimmed by 3 bases and J by 3 bases, leaving 15 bases between them. From germline, CDR1 is KGHSH and CDR2 LQKENI. CDR3 length equals 15 residues. The CDR3 nucleotides read TGTGCCAGCTCACCCCGGACAGCATCTTACTACGAGCAGTACTTC. This translates into CASSPRTASYYEQYF.

The chain combines TRBV5-4 with TRBJ2-1, with 10 nucleotides matching TRBD2. Trimming cost V 4 bases and J 3 bases; bases outside gene matches: 7. There are 16 residues in the CDR3. CDR1 is SGHNT and CDR2 is YYREEE in the germline V gene (reference sequence). CDR3 DNA sequence: TGTGCCAGCAGCAGTGGACTAGCGGATTACTACAATGAGCAGTTCTTC. The encoded protein is CASSSGLADYYNEQFF.

V usage is TRBV7-9 and J usage is TRBJ2-5; no definite D call. Germline V gene lookup returns CDR1 SEHNR and CDR2 FQNEAQ (reference sequence). The CDR3 runs 12 residues. V was clipped by 4 bases and J by 5 bases, with 8 bases between them. The CDR3 DNA is TGTGCCAGCAGCTGGGCTCGGGAGACCCAGTACTTC. The encoded protein is CASSWARETQYF.

The chain is built from TRBV5-6 and TRBJ1-2; TRBD1 agrees at 7 bases. CDR1 and CDR2 from the germline V gene are SGHDT and YYEEEE. The V gene end was trimmed by 2 bases and the J gene end by 1 base; junction bases not matched to a gene: 11. The CDR3 is made up of 17 amino acids. The CDR3 spells CASSLWDSENINYGYTF. CDR3 coding DNA: TGTGCCAGCAGCTTATGGGACAGCGAGAACATTAACTATGGCTACACCTTC.

The V call is TRBV30, the J call TRBJ2-7, with TRBD2 identical over 8 bases. Germline V gene sequence: CDR1 GTSNPN, CDR2 SVGIG (reference sequence). V shed 5 bases and J 4 bases; nucleotides not matched to a gene: 7. The CDR3 spans 13 residues. CDR3: CAWGRGDQYEQYF. CDR3 bases: TGTGCCTGGGGGCGGGGGGACCAGTACGAGCAGTACTTC. Using reference TRBV30 and TRBJ2-7 for the parts outside the CDR3, the full variable domain is SQTIHQWPATLVQPVGSPLSLECTVEGTSNPNLYWYRQAAGRGLQLLFYSVGIGQISSEVPQNLSASRPQDRQFILSSKKLLLSDSGFYLCAWGRGDQYEQYFGPGTRLTVT.

V gene TRBV10-1 combines with J gene TRBJ2-2; D is possibly TRBD1 (6 bases). V was cut by 5 bases and J by 0 bases, with 10 bases left in between. The CDR3 sequence is 15 residues long. CDR1 is WNHNN, CDR2 SYGVQD, per germline (reference sequence). CDR3 amino acids: CASSPGQTNTGELFF. The DNA for the CDR3 is TGCGCCAGCAGTCCCGGACAGACGAACACCGGGGAGCTGTTTTTT.

The chain recombines TRBV2 with TRBJ2-7; 7 bases fit TRBD2. CDR3 length equals 12 residues. Germline-derived CDR1 and CDR2 are SNHLY and FYNNEI. J gave up 8 bases and V 6 bases, and 7 bases lay outside the gene matches. The CDR3 DNA sequence: TGTGCCAGCAGAGGACTAGATTGGAAGCAGTACTTC. The encoded protein is CASRGLDWKQYF. The entire variable domain, with the rest obtained from reference TRBV2 and TRBJ2-7, is as follows: EPEVTQTPSHQVTQMGQEVILRCVPISNHLYFYWYRQILGQKVEFLVSFYNNEISEKSEIFDDQFSVERPDGSNFTLKIRSTKLEDSAMYFCASRGLDWKQYFGPGTRLTVT.

This sequence joins TRBV5-6 and TRBJ2-2; TRBD2 aligns across 11 bases. Looked up from germline, CDR1 is SGHDT and CDR2 is YYEEEE. V trimming: 4 bases; J trimming: 7 bases; junction bases outside the gene matches: 9. The CDR3 consists of 16 residues. The CDR3 loop is CASSLGLAGRFGELFF. The CDR3, as DNA: TGTGCCAGCAGCCTAGGACTAGCGGGCCGATTCGGGGAGCTGTTTTTT.

The chain combines TRBV7-2 with TRBJ2-5; TRBD1 matches at 9 bases. The length of the CDR3 is 14 residues. V was clipped by 5 bases and J by 1 base; unmatched bases: 2. Germline V lookup: CDR1 SGHTA, CDR2 FQGNSA. The DNA of the CDR3 is TGTGCCAGCAGCATGACAGGGGGCCAAGAGACCCAGTACTTC. It translates to CASSMTGGQETQYF.

About this clone: Germline and junction disagree at one end, which may indicate a read error. The chain joins TRBV7-2 to TRBJ1-2; possibly TRBD1 for D (6 bases). The CDR3 covers 12 residues. CDR1 SGHTA and CDR2 FQGNSA come from the germline V gene. Here the CDR3 reads CASSFGQPLTFF. DNA for the CDR3: TGTGCCAGCAGCTTCGGACAGCCACTCACATTCTTC. Together with reference TRBV7-2 and TRBJ1-2, the CDR3 gives the full variable domain: GAGVSQSPSNKVTEKGKDVELRCDPISGHTALYWYRQSLGQGLEFLIYFQGNSAPDKSGLPSDRFSAERTGGSVSTLTIQRTQQEDSAVYLCASSFGQPLTFFGSGTRLTVV.

The sample holds a few counts of this clone. The chain recombines TRBV6-1 with TRBJ1-1; D is possibly TRBD1 (5 bases). Germline assignment: CDR1 MNHNS and CDR2 SASEGT. The CDR3 spans 14 residues. Deletions cut 1 base from V and 5 bases from J, with 11 bases between. The CDR3 protein is CASSEGRAITEAFF. The CDR3 DNA follows: TGTGCCAGCAGTGAAGGCAGGGCGATTACTGAAGCTTTCTTT.

V usage is TRBV19 and J usage is TRBJ2-5; D is ambiguous. The germline gives CDR1 LNHDA, CDR2 SQIVND (reference sequence). The CDR3 sequence is 14 residues long. The V end lost 4 bases, the J end lost 2 bases, and 11 bases lay between the germline ends. The CDR3 nucleotides read TGTGCCAGTAGTACCCGCCAGGTTCAAGAGACCCAGTACTTC. It is translated as CASSTRQVQETQYF.

This clone showed up just once. The chain recombines TRBV13 with TRBJ2-5, with 10 bases that match TRBD2. J gave up 4 bases and V 2 bases, and 4 bases lay outside the gene matches. CDR1 PRHDT and CDR2 FYEKMQ come from the germline V gene (reference sequence). The CDR3 is made up of 15 amino acids. For the CDR3, the DNA is TGTGCCAGCAGCTTAAGGCTAGCGGGAGTAGAGACCCAGTACTTC. It is translated as CASSLRLAGVETQYF.

The chain carries TRBV15 and TRBJ1-3; D might be TRBD1 (6 bases). Per the germline V gene, CDR1 is LNHNV and CDR2 is YYDKDF (reference sequence). Trimming pared 3 bases from V and 7 bases from J, leaving 13 bases between. This CDR3 has 14 residues. CDR3 region: CATSSDRSSNTIYF. The CDR3 DNA is TGTGCCACCAGCAGTGACAGGTCTAGTAACACCATATATTTT.

The rearrangement links TRBV5-6 to TRBJ2-1; no reliable D call. Between the trimmed V and J ends, which lost 2 bases and 5 bases, there was a span of 8 bases. The germline gives CDR1 SGHDT, CDR2 YYEEEE. CDR3 length equals 13 residues. The CDR3 spells CASSFPVDNEQFF. The CDR3 DNA reads as TGTGCCAGCAGCTTCCCGGTAGACAATGAGCAGTTCTTC. The full variable domain, with the rest looked up from reference TRBV5-6 and TRBJ2-1, is DAGVTQSPTHLIKTRGQQVTLRCSPKSGHDTVSWYQQALGQGPQFIFQYYEEEERQRGNFPDRFSGHQFPNYSSELNVNALLLGDSALYLCASSFPVDNEQFFGPGTRLTVL.

The J gene is TRBJ2-1, the V gene TRBV6-4, with 9 bases matching TRBD2. Germline assignment: CDR1 MRHNA and CDR2 SNTAGT. V lost 7 bases to trimming and J lost 4 bases; unmatched junction nucleotides: 14. The CDR3 consists of 17 residues. This CDR3 reads CASTPPGSSGEYNEQFF. CDR3 bases: TGTGCCAGCACTCCACCCGGATCTAGCGGGGAGTACAATGAGCAGTTCTTC.

This clone was detected once. Other nucleotide sequences in the sample specify the same CDR3. The chain recombines TRBV9 with TRBJ1-2, with 7 bases lining up with TRBD1. The CDR3 contains 15 residues. J was trimmed by 7 bases and V by 3 bases; bases with no gene match: 12. Germline lookup yields CDR1 SGDLS and CDR2 YYNGEE. CDR3 in amino acids: CASSASRTGSAGYTF. CDR3 coding DNA: TGTGCCAGCAGCGCCTCCCGGACAGGCTCTGCTGGCTACACCTTC.

This rearrangement joins TRBV19 to TRBJ2-1, with 12 bases matching TRBD2. With 4 bases clipped from V and 8 bases from J, the junction kept 6 bases outside the gene matches. The germline gives CDR1 LNHDA, CDR2 SQIVND (reference sequence). The CDR3 loop spans 15 amino acids. CDR3 region: CASSRLAGVLDEQFF. The CDR3 nucleotides are TGTGCCAGTAGTAGACTAGCGGGAGTCCTGGATGAGCAGTTCTTC.